This TCR beta chain emerged from a study of blood T cell repertoires in COVID-19. Study overall: Samples of COVID-19 (acute and convalescent) were obtained from the United States, Italy and Spain. The analysed material was cDNA or gDNA that came from T cells, B-cell-depleted T cells, or PBMCs.

Authors' analysis steps: For nucleated cells, counts were estimated from reference gene primer amplification. The protocol was immunoSEQ multiplex PCR, while the TCRdb copy is restricted to in-frame clones and leaves out a portion. From that table come the V and J calls and clone size; the DNA was used to work out D and trimming. Of about half a million clones listed, 80% to 90% are singletons. CDR1 and CDR2 (germline): SEHNR, FQNEAQ (reference sequence). V lost 3 bases, J lost 5 bases, and 5 bases stayed unmatched. The CDR3 is 15 amino acids. The origin of this receptor is a human donor in a cohort sampled during active COVID-19. Input material: peripheral blood. V usage is TRBV7-9 and J usage is TRBJ2-7; 12 bases align to TRBD2. The CDR3 region is CASSFPSGRADEQYF. CDR3 nucleotides: TGTGCCAGCAGCTTCCCTAGCGGGAGGGCCGACGAGCAGTACTTC. Supplemented by reference TRBV7-9 and TRBJ2-7, the full variable domain reads DTGVSQNPRHKITKRGQNVTFRCDPISEHNRLYWYRQTLGQGPEFLTYFQNEAQLEKSRLLSDRFSAERPKGSFSTLEIQRTEQGDSAMYLCASSFPSGRADEQYFGPGTRLTVT.